The clone carrying this TCR beta chain came up many times. What it binds is unknown. With 1 base removed from V and 8 bases from J, the gap between germline ends came to 13 bases. Germline CDR1 reads SGHRS; CDR2 reads YFSETQ. This CDR3 has 14 amino acids. TCR beta CDR3 was amplified from genomic DNA by two-round multiplex PCR. Round one of PCR was performed, and it used primers specific to each TRBV and TRBJ gene. The second round, a PCR step, used universal primers. TCRdb reanalysed the multiplex PCR reads using MiXCR and keeps one entry per CDR3 protein. Among 30,000 to 40,000 distinct CDR3 sequences listed, approximately 25% were seen once. The data belong to a study of prognosis after radiotherapy for stage I lung cancer. General study findings and limits: In patients receiving stereotactic body radiation therapy, unique TCR clone counts fell afterward, median about 9,200 versus 6,500.

This chain uses TRBV5-1 with TRBJ1-3, with D hard to call. The sequencing here drew on PBMCs, taken before or after stereotactic body radiation therapy (not recorded which). The receptor comes from a donor at least 50 years old with non-small cell lung cancer. CDR3 in amino acids: CASSLSEGIDTIYF. The CDR3 DNA sequence: TGCGCCAGCAGCTTGTCGGAGGGAATTGACACCATATATTTT.